One sample yielded the 14 T cell receptor beta chains listed below, sequenced in a study of cytomegalovirus exposure and HLA in healthy donors. Data came from immunoSEQ multiplex PCR; TCRdb stores just in-frame clones and leaves some out. This table has roughly 56,000 clones, 90% to 95% appearing once. Source material: PBMCs. All receptors derive from a woman in her thirties in good health and CMV-seronegative.

The chain recombines TRBV7-2 with TRBJ2-1; TRBD2 aligns across 9 bases. The CDR3 is 16 residues long. Trimming at V came to 1 base and at J to 6 bases, leaving 7 bases not matched to a gene. In germline, CDR1 is SGHTA, CDR2 FQGNSA. This chain's CDR3 is CASSLDSGTSLNEQFF. DNA of the CDR3: TGTGCCAGCAGCTTAGATTCAGGGACTAGCCTCAATGAGCAGTTCTTC.

V usage is TRBV7-2 and J usage is TRBJ2-3; D possibly corresponds to TRBD2 (5 bases). Germline CDR1 reads SGHTA; CDR2 reads FQGNSA. The CDR3 spans 15 residues. Between the trimmed V and J ends, which lost 6 bases and 0 bases, there was a span of 13 bases. The CDR3 loop is CASSVLALSTDTQYF. DNA for the CDR3: TGTGCCAGCAGTGTTCTAGCACTTAGCACAGATACGCAGTATTTT.

The chain combines TRBV6-6 with TRBJ2-6; tentatively, D is TRBD2 (6 bases). Germline lookup yields CDR1 MNHNY and CDR2 SVGAGI (reference sequence). The V end was cut by 0 bases, the J end by 12 bases, with 15 bases between. CDR3 length equals 15 residues. The CDR3 here is CASSYSPGGARVLTF. The DNA for the CDR3 is TGTGCCAGCAGTTACTCGCCAGGAGGGGCTCGCGTCCTGACTTTC.

The J gene is TRBJ2-1, the V gene TRBV2, with 7 bases matching TRBD2. The CDR3 contains 11 residues. J gave up 15 bases and V 0 bases, and 2 bases lay outside the gene matches. The germline gives CDR1 SNHLY, CDR2 FYNNEI. CDR3 sequence reads: CASSEAGGLFF. The CDR3 DNA follows: TGTGCCAGCAGTGAAGCGGGAGGGCTGTTCTTC.

The chain uses TRBV19 and TRBJ2-5; 8 nucleotides line up with TRBD2. V dropped 4 bases and J dropped 1; count of bases not matched to a gene: 11. CDR1 and CDR2 (germline): LNHDA, SQIVND (reference sequence). CDR3 size: 17 residues. CDR3 in DNA: TGTGCCAGTAGTACCACCCGACTAGCGACCTTCCAAGAGACCCAGTACTTC. Translated, it gives CASSTTRLATFQETQYF. Full variable domain (outside the CDR3, taken from reference TRBV19 and TRBJ2-5): DGGITQSPKYLFRKEGQNVTLSCEQNLNHDAMYWYRQDPGQGLRLIYYSQIVNDFQKGDIAEGYSVSREKKESFPLTVTSAQKNPTAFYLCASSTTRLATFQETQYFGPGTRLLVL.

The chain links TRBV28 to TRBJ2-7; possible D gene TRBD2, 6 bases. V was shortened by 6 bases and J by 4 bases, with 7 bases between the two germline ends. The CDR3 runs to 11 residues. CDR1 is MDHEN, CDR2 SYDVKM, per germline. As DNA, the CDR3 is TGTGCCAGCAGACTAGCTTACGAGCAGTACTTC. This translates into CASRLAYEQYF. Based on the CDR3 plus reference TRBV28 and TRBJ2-7, the full variable domain is DVKVTQSSRYLVKRTGEKVFLECVQDMDHENMFWYRQDPGLGLRLIYFSYDVKMKEKGDIPEGYSVSREKKERFSLILESASTNQTSMYLCASRLAYEQYFGPGTRLTVT.

This chain connects TRBV5-4 to TRBJ2-3, with TRBD2 matching over 9 bases. CDR1 SGHNT and CDR2 YYREEE come from the germline V gene (reference sequence). The CDR3 is 15 residues long. The V segment lost 0 bases and the J segment 1 base; nucleotides outside the gene matches: 0. CDR3 nucleotide sequence: TGTGCCAGCAGCTTGGAGCGGGGGGGCACAGATACGCAGTATTTT. Amino acids: CASSLERGGTDTQYF.

DNA of the CDR3: TGTGCCAGCAGTTCTACAGGGGGCCCTAACTACGAGCAGTACTTC. It translates to CASSSTGGPNYEQYF. The chain carries TRBV11-1 and TRBJ2-7, with TRBD1 identical over 9 bases. J was trimmed by 3 bases and V by 6 bases; bases with no gene match: 9. Germline CDR1 and CDR2: SGHAT and FQDESV (reference sequence). The CDR3 totals 15 residues.

J is TRBJ2-7 and V is TRBV29-1; a possible D gene is TRBD2 (6 bases). The CDR3 length is 13 residues. Germline CDR1 reads SQVTM; CDR2 reads ANQGSEA. CDR3 in DNA: TGCAGTTACTTGCGGGGACCGCTTTACGAGCAGTACTTC. It is translated as CSYLRGPLYEQYF.

The sample holds one count of this clone. The J gene is TRBJ2-1, the V gene TRBV9; possible D gene TRBD2, 6 bases. This CDR3 is 16 amino acids long. Germline CDR1 and CDR2: SGDLS and YYNGEE. V was cut by 4 bases and J by 1 base, with 15 bases left in between. The CDR3 DNA reads as TGTGCCAGCAGCTCCGGGAGTGAAATTTCCTACAATGAGCAGTTCTTC. Translating gives CASSSGSEISYNEQFF.

This chain joins TRBV2 and TRBJ2-2, with 8 positions matching TRBD2. The CDR3 is 15 amino acids. Germline V gene lookup returns CDR1 SNHLY and CDR2 FYNNEI. Trimming took 4 bases from V and 4 from J; bases not matched to a gene: 5. The CDR3 coding sequence is TGTGCCAGCAGTGGGGGACTAGGTAGCACCGGGGAGCTGTTTTTT. Amino acid sequence: CASSGGLGSTGELFF.

The chain couples TRBV6-1 to TRBJ2-2, with 11 bases that match TRBD2. CDR3 length equals 18 residues. The J segment lost 0 bases and the V segment lost 4 bases, leaving 7 bases of the junction unmatched. Germline-derived CDR1 and CDR2 are MNHNS and SASEGT. CDR3 region: CASSGSLAGETNTGELFF. Here the CDR3 DNA reads TGTGCCAGCAGTGGATCACTAGCGGGGGAGACGAACACCGGGGAGCTGTTTTTT.

J is TRBJ2-1 and V is TRBV7-3; 9 bases map to TRBD2. V shed 5 bases, J shed 8 bases, and the junction held 13 bases outside the gene matches. This CDR3 comprises 16 residues. Per the germline V gene, CDR1 is SGHTA and CDR2 is FQGTGA. In DNA, the CDR3 is TGTGCCAGCAGCACCTACGTCAGCGGGAGGATGCATGAGCAGTTCTTC. This translates into CASSTYVSGRMHEQFF.

The chain has TRBV18 and TRBJ1-2; TRBD1 agrees at 7 bases. The germline gives CDR1 KGHSH, CDR2 LQKENI. The junction had 11 bases not matched to a gene; V was cut back by 3 bases and J by 1 base. The CDR3 loop spans 17 amino acids. CDR3 region: CASSPQPQGGFNYGYTF. The CDR3 DNA reads as TGTGCCAGCTCACCCCAGCCCCAAGGGGGCTTTAACTATGGCTACACCTTC.